The subject of this entry is one T cell receptor beta chain. TCRdb analysed the RT-PCR reads with MiXCR anew, one entry per CDR3 protein. Of roughly 960,000 distinct CDR3 sequences in the sample, about 20% were seen once. The sample originates from a study of patients and donors after allogeneic stem cell transplantation. The TCR comes from a human donor who was either an allogeneic HSCT recipient or a stem cell or donor lymphocyte infusion donor (not recorded which). It is not recorded whose cells these are; they may come from a transplant donor. Sequencing input: blood, either unsorted or a sorted T cell fraction (not recorded which).

CDR3 nucleotide sequence: TGTGCCAGCAGGCCAGCGCGATCCTACGAGCAGTACTTC. It yields the protein CASRPARSYEQYF. This sequence joins TRBV12-3 or TRBV12-4 and TRBJ2-7; D gene unclear. The V gene lost 6 bases and the J gene lost 1 base, with 10 bases spanning the gap. The CDR3 length is 13 residues.